The clone carrying this TCR beta chain appeared many times. Its antigen is not identified. Alongside a J-beta primer mix, a sample-barcoded 5' primer served in a second PCR lasting 7 to 11 cycles. Via MiXCR, TCRdb re-called the 5' RACE reads, giving one row per CDR3 protein. The sample has around 1.7 million distinct CDR3 sequences; roughly 27% are singletons. These data belong to a study of blood T cells in healthy people across ages. Study-wide results and limits: Per-million-T-cell TCR beta diversity fell roughly linearly with age.

Germline loops: CDR1 ENHRY, CDR2 SYGVKD. The V gene lost 0 bases and the J gene lost 3 bases, with 11 bases spanning the gap. CDR3 length: 15 residues. V is TRBV10-3 and J is TRBJ1-2; D is undetermined. The sequence was obtained from a woman aged 30 to 39 in good health. Sequencing input: blood. This CDR3 reads CAISESHAADYGYTF. The CDR3 DNA reads as TGTGCCATCAGTGAGTCCCATGCAGCGGACTATGGCTACACCTTC.